The 27 T cell receptor beta chains presented below share a single source sample, sequenced in a study of cytomegalovirus exposure and HLA in healthy donors. In the PCR, 60 Vbeta and 13 Jbeta primers were used. Data came from immunoSEQ multiplex PCR; TCRdb stores just in-frame clones and leaves some out. The repertoire holds about 160,000 clones, with 65% to 80% as singletons. Sequences were obtained from PBMCs. The receptors originated from a man aged 40-50 years in good health and CMV-seronegative.

The J gene is TRBJ1-4, the V gene TRBV6-1; no reliable D call. Germline V lookup: CDR1 MNHNS, CDR2 SASEGT. V was trimmed by 4 bases and J by 8 bases, leaving 20 bases between them. This CDR3 has 16 amino acids. The chain's CDR3 is CASSVPLGLVSEKLFF. The CDR3 nucleotides read TGTGCCAGCAGTGTCCCGCTGGGTCTTGTTAGCGAAAAACTGTTTTTT.

The chain recombines TRBV7-9 with TRBJ2-5; 9 positions agree with TRBD2. From germline, CDR1 is SEHNR and CDR2 FQNEAQ (reference sequence). The ends lost 3 bases at V and 3 bases at J; junction bases unmatched: 2. The CDR3 consists of 14 residues. For the CDR3, the DNA is TGTGCCAGCAGCTTGACTAGCGGAGAAGAGACCCAGTACTTC. It yields the protein CASSLTSGEETQYF.

V is TRBV4-2 and J is TRBJ1-2, with D hard to call. The CDR3 totals 14 residues. Trimming removed 0 bases at V and 8 bases at J, with 13 bases between. Germline loops: CDR1 LGHNA, CDR2 YNFKEQ. The CDR3: CASSQDTTAQGYTF. In nucleotides, the CDR3 is TGTGCCAGCAGCCAAGATACCACAGCCCAGGGCTACACCTTC.

This chain connects TRBV7-6 to TRBJ1-2; 7 positions agree with TRBD1. The CDR3 has 13 amino acids. With V trimmed by 3 bases and J by 4 bases, 2 bases remained unmatched. Looked up from germline, CDR1 is SGHVS and CDR2 is FNYEAQ. The CDR3 DNA sequence: TGTGCCAGCAGCTTTCCAGGGGGCTATGGCTACACCTTC. This translates into CASSFPGGYGYTF.

Here the CDR3 DNA reads TGTGCCAGCAGCGCGGGGACTGTGAAAGACGAGCAGTACTTC. It specifies CASSAGTVKDEQYF. V gene TRBV9 combines with J gene TRBJ2-7, with a tentative D call TRBD2 (6 bases). Trimming shortened V by 3 bases and J by 5 bases, and 15 bases separated the two germline ends. Per germline, CDR1 SGDLS and CDR2 YYNGEE. This CDR3 spans 14 amino acids.

This chain connects TRBV27 to TRBJ2-1; 9 bases are a match to TRBD2. The ends lost 3 bases at V and 7 bases at J; junction bases unmatched: 7. The CDR3 consists of 15 residues. The V gene's germline CDR1 is MNHEY and CDR2 SMNVEV (reference sequence). CDR3 coding DNA: TGTGCCAGCAGTTTTCTAGCGGGGAGCCCTAATGAGCAGTTCTTC. Its translation is CASSFLAGSPNEQFF.

The rearrangement links TRBV6-5 to TRBJ2-7; the D is unclear. The CDR3 length is 9 residues. Germline-derived CDR1 and CDR2 are MNHEY and SVGAGI. Trimming shortened V by 11 bases and J by 7 bases, and 9 bases separated the two germline ends. CDR3 loop: CALRREQYF. CDR3 in DNA: TGTGCCCTACGCCGGGAGCAGTACTTC.

The V and J genes are TRBV30 and TRBJ2-3, with 11 bases lining up with TRBD2. V lost 5 bases and J lost 1; bases outside the gene matches: 2. The CDR3 length is 14 residues. Germline CDR1 GTSNPN, CDR2 SVGIG (reference sequence). CDR3 in amino acids: CAWQLAGGTDTQYF. The CDR3 DNA reads TGTGCCTGGCAACTAGCGGGAGGCACAGATACGCAGTATTTT.

The V call is TRBV25-1, the J call TRBJ2-7; D is perhaps TRBD2 (5 bases). CDR1 and CDR2 from the germline V gene are MGHDK and SYGVNS. The CDR3 runs 15 residues. The V end lost 4 bases, the J end lost 0 bases, and 13 bases lay between the germline ends. The CDR3 region has the DNA TGTGCCAGCAGTGCAGGACTCCAGAGCTCCTACGAGCAGTACTTC. Its protein product is CASSAGLQSSYEQYF.

The chain combines TRBV5-1 with TRBJ2-5; weak D call: TRBD2 (5 bases). V lost 0 bases and J 2 bases, leaving 8 bases between the germline ends. CDR3 length equals 14 residues. Germline V gene lookup returns CDR1 SGHRS and CDR2 YFSETQ. The CDR3 sequence: CASSLVRGQETQYF. DNA for the CDR3: TGCGCCAGCAGCTTGGTTCGGGGTCAAGAGACCCAGTACTTC.

The chain employs TRBV10-3 and TRBJ1-2; TRBD1 might be the D (5 bases). CDR3 size: 17 residues. The germline V and J ends were trimmed by 5 bases and 3 bases, with 22 bases remaining between them. Germline-derived CDR1 and CDR2 are ENHRY and SYGVKD. The CDR3 region has the DNA TGTGCCATCAGTCAAAAAAACGGACATACCTCTGACTATGGCTACACCTTC. Translation gives CAISQKNGHTSDYGYTF.

This clone was seen only a few times. This chain links TRBV15 with TRBJ1-4, with D possibly matching TRBD1 (6 bases). Trimming shortened V by 0 bases and J by 8 bases, and 13 bases separated the two germline ends. The CDR3 is 15 residues long. Germline V gene data show CDR1 as LNHNV and CDR2 as YYDKDF (reference sequence). The CDR3 loop is CATSRDKGEGEKLFF. In DNA, the CDR3 is TGTGCCACCAGCAGAGATAAGGGGGAAGGGGAAAAACTGTTTTTT.

This clone was seen a single time. The chain has TRBV2 and TRBJ2-2; 11 positions agree with TRBD1. V was clipped by 5 bases and J by 6 bases; unmatched bases: 5. The CDR3 contains 15 residues. Germline CDR1 and CDR2: SNHLY and FYNNEI. DNA of the CDR3: TGTGCCAGCAGTCCGGGACAGGGGGTCGCCGGGGAGCTGTTTTTT. Protein product: CASSPGQGVAGELFF.

The rearrangement joins TRBV5-1 to TRBJ1-4, with a weak D call TRBD1 (5 bases). Trimming took off 4 bases at V and 3 bases at J, with 10 bases between the two ends. In germline, CDR1 is SGHRS, CDR2 YFSETQ. The CDR3 contains 14 residues. CDR3 DNA: TGCGCCAGCAGCCTACAGGCTTCTAATGAAAAACTGTTTTTT. Its protein is CASSLQASNEKLFF.

The chain is built from TRBV30 and TRBJ2-6, with D maybe TRBD2 (5 bases). Trimming stripped 2 bases from V and 2 bases from J, with 7 bases between. This CDR3 contains 14 residues. CDR1 and CDR2 (germline): GTSNPN, SVGIG (reference sequence). The CDR3 sequence is CAWSPGAGANVLTF. The DNA of the CDR3 is TGTGCCTGGAGTCCCGGGGCTGGGGCCAACGTCCTGACTTTC.

The chain uses TRBV5-4 and TRBJ2-1, with D possibly being TRBD2 (6 bases). Trimming cost V 4 bases and J 0 bases, with 14 bases left between them. The CDR3 has 16 amino acids. CDR1 is SGHNT, CDR2 YYREEE, per germline (reference sequence). The CDR3 spells CASSLLAPSSYNEQFF. The CDR3 coding sequence is TGTGCCAGCAGCCTCCTAGCGCCGAGCTCCTACAATGAGCAGTTCTTC.

CDR3 DNA: TGTGCCAGCAGCCTGCCGGGGTACGAGCAGTACTTC. This encodes CASSLPGYEQYF. V usage is TRBV7-8 and J usage is TRBJ2-7; tentatively, D is TRBD2 (5 bases). Germline CDR1 SGHVS, CDR2 FQNEAQ. Trimming stripped 5 bases from V and 4 bases from J, with 9 bases between. CDR3 length equals 12 residues.

This CDR3 is CASLGSLGSGYTF. CDR3 in DNA: TGTGCCAGCCTAGGGAGCCTTGGGAGTGGCTACACCTTC. V usage is TRBV6-5 and J usage is TRBJ1-2, with D unclear. Germline V gene lookup returns CDR1 MNHEY and CDR2 SVGAGI. The ends were cut back, 8 bases at V and 7 bases at J, with 17 bases in the middle. The CDR3 length is 13 residues.

The rearrangement links TRBV7-2 to TRBJ2-7; D is possibly TRBD2 (6 bases). Deletions cut 5 bases from V and 4 bases from J, with 9 bases between. The CDR3 is 12 amino acids. Per the germline V gene, CDR1 is SGHTA and CDR2 is FQGNSA. CDR3 in DNA: TGTGCCAGCAGCCTGGGGACTTACGAGCAGTACTTC. Its protein is CASSLGTYEQYF.

This sequence joins TRBV19 and TRBJ2-4, with TRBD2 identical over 11 bases. In germline, CDR1 is LNHDA, CDR2 SQIVND (reference sequence). This CDR3 has 14 residues. The junction had 9 bases not matched to a gene; V was cut back by 5 bases and J by 12 bases. The CDR3 bases are TGTGCCAGTAGTTCGGGACTAGCGGCTGGATCTCAGTACTTC. It codes for CASSSGLAAGSQYF.

The rearrangement uses TRBV11-2 and TRBJ1-1, with D tentatively TRBD1 (5 bases). This CDR3 spans 16 amino acids. Germline V gene sequence: CDR1 SGHAT, CDR2 FQNNGV. V was pared by 5 bases and J by 0 bases, with 16 bases between. CDR3 in DNA: TGTGCCAGCAGCCCGCCGGGACTTCTGTTGAACACTGAAGCTTTCTTT. Translated, it gives CASSPPGLLLNTEAFF.

This clone appeared once. The rearrangement links TRBV27 to TRBJ1-1; D call uncertain. V lost 0 bases and J 4 bases, leaving 9 bases between the germline ends. CDR1 and CDR2 from the germline V gene are MNHEY and SMNVEV (reference sequence). This CDR3 region has 14 residues. The CDR3 DNA reads as TGTGCCAGCAGTTTATCGTCCTTGAGCACTGAAGCTTTCTTT. Its translation: CASSLSSLSTEAFF.

V usage is TRBV6-5 and J usage is TRBJ1-2; D not certain. V lost 6 bases, J lost 0 bases, and 11 bases lay in between. The CDR3 consists of 14 residues. Germline CDR1 reads MNHEY; CDR2 reads SVGAGI. The CDR3 sequence: CASSPDTANYGYTF. For the CDR3, the DNA is TGTGCCAGCAGCCCCGACACAGCTAACTATGGCTACACCTTC.

V gene TRBV18 combines with J gene TRBJ2-6; TRBD1 matches at 7 bases. Germline V CDR1 and CDR2: KGHSH, LQKENI. This CDR3 spans 19 amino acids. J lost 0 bases, V lost 3 bases, and 11 bases had no gene match. The CDR3 reads CASSPFPGQRSSGANVLTF. CDR3 bases: TGTGCCAGCTCACCTTTTCCGGGACAGAGATCCTCTGGGGCCAACGTCCTGACTTTC.

The chain uses TRBV27 and TRBJ1-4; weak D call: TRBD1 (5 bases). Germline lookup yields CDR1 MNHEY and CDR2 SMNVEV (reference sequence). This CDR3 has 18 amino acids. V was trimmed by 6 bases and J by 1 base, leaving 21 bases between them. The CDR3: CASSQTENRPITNEKLFF. The CDR3 nucleotides read TGTGCCAGCAGCCAGACAGAAAACCGACCAATAACTAATGAAAAACTGTTTTTT.

This chain connects TRBV19 to TRBJ2-7; 8 nucleotides line up with TRBD1. The CDR3 runs 13 residues. Germline-derived CDR1 and CDR2 are LNHDA and SQIVND (reference sequence). Unmatched junction bases numbered 6, after V lost 6 bases and J lost 5 bases. The CDR3 region has the DNA TGTGCCAGTAGCCAACAGGGGGTCGACGAGCAGTACTTC. Protein: CASSQQGVDEQYF.

This clone has just one count. The V call is TRBV27, the J call TRBJ1-6; D is unresolved. The germline V and J ends were trimmed by 8 bases and 5 bases, with 16 bases remaining between them. CDR3 length: 15 amino acids. CDR1 and CDR2 from the germline V gene are MNHEY and SMNVEV (reference sequence). CDR3 residues: CASGGGLFNNSPLHF. In DNA form, the CDR3 reads TGTGCCAGCGGAGGCGGCCTCTTTAATAATTCACCCCTCCACTTT.